This T cell receptor beta chain is drawn from a study of T cells in Graves' hyperthyroidism and ophthalmopathy. V lost 5 bases to trimming and J lost 6 bases, with 14 bases between them. The CDR3 is made up of 13 amino acids. Germline CDR1 and CDR2: DFQATT and SNEGSKA (reference sequence). Using RNA transcripts as the source, TCR beta CDR3 regions were amplified. RT-PCR in the first round (using the HTBI primer set) targeted the TCR CDR3. TCRdb independently ran MiXCR on the multiplex PCR reads; one entry per CDR3 protein. The top ten hold less than 45% of the sample, which has fewer than 350,000 distinct CDR3 sequences, roughly 19% seen once.

The TCR comes from a man aged 50-59 years with Graves' ophthalmopathy. The chain couples TRBV20-1 to TRBJ1-5; D perhaps matches TRBD1 (6 bases). Material: blood. The CDR3 here is CSAGWGLGQPQHF. As DNA, the CDR3 is TGCAGTGCTGGCTGGGGGCTGGGTCAGCCCCAGCATTTT.